This T cell receptor (beta chain) was sequenced in a study of metastatic and nonmetastatic thyroid tumors. Overall study context: The study looked at repertoires side by side in blood and in tumor or nodule tissue from malignant and benign thyroid patients.

All patients were untreated before thyroid surgery. Using MiXCR, TCRdb re-called clones from the PCR reads. The table lists about 20,000 clones, approximately 37% of them singletons, with 25% in the top ten. The sample was tumor tissue. The receptor comes from a female donor with papillary thyroid cancer or a benign thyroid nodule (not recorded which). Some clones in this sample may be carry-over from other donors' samples.

DNA of the CDR3: TGTGCCAGTAGTATAACCGGGACTAGCGGGAGTGAGCAGTTCTTC. Amino acids: CASSITGTSGSEQFF. The chain uses TRBV19 and TRBJ2-1, with 14 bases identical to TRBD2. Losses at the gene ends were 2 bases for V and 9 bases for J; bases not matched to a gene: 3. Looked up from germline, CDR1 is LNHDA and CDR2 is SQIVND (reference sequence). The CDR3 sequence is 15 residues long.